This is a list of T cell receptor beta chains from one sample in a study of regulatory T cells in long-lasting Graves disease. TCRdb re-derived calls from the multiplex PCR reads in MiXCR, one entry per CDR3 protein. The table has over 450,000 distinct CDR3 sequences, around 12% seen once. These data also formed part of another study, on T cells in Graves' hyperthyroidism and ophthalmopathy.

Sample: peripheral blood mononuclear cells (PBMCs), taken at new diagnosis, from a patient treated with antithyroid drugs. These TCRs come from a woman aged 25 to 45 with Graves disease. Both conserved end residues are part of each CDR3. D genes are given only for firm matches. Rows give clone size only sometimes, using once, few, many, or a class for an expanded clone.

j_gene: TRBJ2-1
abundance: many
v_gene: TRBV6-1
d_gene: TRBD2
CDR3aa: CASSVPIRTRSNEQFF
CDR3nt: TGTGCCAGCAGTGTTCCTATCCGGACTAGAAGCAATGAGCAGTTCTTC

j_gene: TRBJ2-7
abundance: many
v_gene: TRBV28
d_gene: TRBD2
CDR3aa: CASSLRLAVPSPFYERYF
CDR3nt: TGTGCCAGCAGTTTGAGACTAGCGGTCCCTTCCCCCTTCTACGAGCGGTACTTC

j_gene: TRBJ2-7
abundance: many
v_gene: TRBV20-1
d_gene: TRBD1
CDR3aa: CSAKGGHMVEQYF
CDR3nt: TGCAGTGCCAAAGGGGGCCATATGGTCGAGCAGTACTTC

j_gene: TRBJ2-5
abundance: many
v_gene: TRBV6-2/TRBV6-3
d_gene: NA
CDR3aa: CASSYIRGRGETQYF
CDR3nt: TGTGCCAGCAGTTATATCAGGGGAAGGGGAGAGACCCAGTACTTC

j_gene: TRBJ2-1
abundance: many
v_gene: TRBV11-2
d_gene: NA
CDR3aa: CASSLDQLVNEQFF
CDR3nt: TGTGCCAGCAGCTTAGATCAACTAGTCAATGAGCAGTTCTTC

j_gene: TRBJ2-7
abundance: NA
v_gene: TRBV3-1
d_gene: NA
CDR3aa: CASSQHSTYEQYF
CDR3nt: TGTGCCAGCAGCCAACACAGTACCTACGAGCAGTACTTC

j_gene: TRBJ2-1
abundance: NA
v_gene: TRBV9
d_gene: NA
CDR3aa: CASSAVATHNEQFF
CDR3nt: TGTGCCAGCAGCGCGGTGGCAACCCACAATGAGCAGTTCTTC

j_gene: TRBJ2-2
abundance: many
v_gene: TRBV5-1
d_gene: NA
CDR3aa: CASSLERNTGELFF
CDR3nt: TGCGCCAGCAGCTTGGAAAGAAACACCGGGGAGCTGTTTTTT

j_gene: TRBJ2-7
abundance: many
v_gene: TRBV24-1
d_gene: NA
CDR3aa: CATSDRGTYEQYF
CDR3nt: TGTGCCACCAGTGACAGGGGCACCTACGAGCAGTACTTC

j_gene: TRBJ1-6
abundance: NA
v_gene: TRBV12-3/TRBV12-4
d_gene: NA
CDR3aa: CASTMGYSSYNSPLHF
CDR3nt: TGTGCCAGCACCATGGGGTATTCGTCCTATAATTCACCCCTCCACTTT

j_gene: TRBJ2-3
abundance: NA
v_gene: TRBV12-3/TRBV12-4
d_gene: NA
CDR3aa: CASSNGVDTQYF
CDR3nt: TGTGCCAGCAGTAACGGGGTAGATACGCAGTATTTT

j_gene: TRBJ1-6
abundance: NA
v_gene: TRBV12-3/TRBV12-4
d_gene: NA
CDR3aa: CASSFSEGKDSPLHF
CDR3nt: TGTGCCAGCAGTTTTAGTGAAGGGAAGGACTCACCCCTCCACTTT

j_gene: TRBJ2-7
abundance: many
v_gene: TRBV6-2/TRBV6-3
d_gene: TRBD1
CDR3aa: CASSDPGQGAYEQYF
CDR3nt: TGTGCCAGCAGTGACCCGGGACAGGGAGCCTACGAGCAGTACTTC

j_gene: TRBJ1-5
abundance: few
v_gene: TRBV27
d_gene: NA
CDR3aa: CASSLSWGFQPQHF
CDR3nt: TGTGCCAGCAGTTTATCATGGGGCTTTCAGCCCCAGCATTTT

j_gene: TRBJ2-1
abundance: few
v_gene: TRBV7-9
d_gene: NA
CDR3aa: CASSPSSGEQFF
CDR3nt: TGTGCCAGCAGCCCCTCGAGTGGGGAGCAGTTCTTC

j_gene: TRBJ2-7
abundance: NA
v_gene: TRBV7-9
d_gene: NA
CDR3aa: CADEENYEQYF
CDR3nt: TGTGCCGATGAAGAAAACTACGAGCAGTACTTC

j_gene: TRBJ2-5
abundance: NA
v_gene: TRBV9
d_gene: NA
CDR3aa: CASSVGGEWRGRQETQYF
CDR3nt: TGTGCCAGCAGCGTAGGTGGCGAATGGAGGGGACGGCAAGAGACCCAGTACTTC

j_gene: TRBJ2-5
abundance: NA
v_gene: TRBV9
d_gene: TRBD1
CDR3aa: CASSEQGARETQYF
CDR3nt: TGTGCCAGCAGCGAGCAGGGGGCTAGGGAGACCCAGTACTTC

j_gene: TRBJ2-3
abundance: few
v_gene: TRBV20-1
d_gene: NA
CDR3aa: CSGGRSSTDTQYF
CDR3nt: TGCAGTGGTGGGAGGAGTAGCACAGATACGCAGTATTTT

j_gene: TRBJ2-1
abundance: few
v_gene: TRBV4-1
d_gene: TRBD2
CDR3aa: CASSQEDRLAGPNEQFF
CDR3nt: TGCGCCAGCAGCCAAGAGGATCGACTAGCGGGACCCAATGAGCAGTTCTTC

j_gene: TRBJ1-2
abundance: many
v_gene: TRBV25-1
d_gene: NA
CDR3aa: CASSEPGLRENYGYTF
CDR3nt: TGTGCCAGCAGTGAACCGGGGCTAAGGGAGAACTATGGCTACACCTTC

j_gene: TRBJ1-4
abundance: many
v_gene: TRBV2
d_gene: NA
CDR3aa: CASSYSDEKLFF
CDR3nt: TGTGCCAGCAGCTACTCGGATGAAAAACTGTTTTTT